This TCR beta chain was recovered during a study of Ad26.COV2.S vaccination and SARS-CoV-2 variants. Study outcomes and limitations: Overall T cell responses may have been underestimated by the analyses of TCR breadth and depth.

This CDR3 spans 16 amino acids. The V end lost 4 bases, the J end lost 7 bases, and 21 bases lay between the germline ends. In germline, CDR1 is SGHTS, CDR2 YDEGEE. Measured with immunoSEQ multiplex PCR; TCRdb has only the in-frame clones, and not every one. This table holds fewer than 400,000 clones, 89% found once. Treatment specified: some 20 received Ad26.COV2.S at low or high dose, single or two shots; about 5 received placebo; per-sample allocation not given. All samples were drawn on day 63, counting from the first vaccine or placebo injection. For this clone: Its antigen is currently unknown.

This rearrangement joins TRBV5-8 to TRBJ2-1; D possibly corresponds to TRBD2 (5 bases). The clonotype was recovered from a person aged 18-60 years who received the Ad26.COV2.S COVID-19 vaccine or a placebo. The sequenced sample was peripheral blood, obtained in a trial of Ad26.COV2.S vaccine versus placebo. CDR3 loop: CASSLWWRSRGNEQFF. CDR3 in DNA: TGTGCCAGCAGCCTTTGGTGGCGCTCCCGGGGAAATGAGCAGTTCTTC.